The 15 T cell receptor beta chains listed next were all sequenced from one sample in a study of shared clonotypes between healthy human individuals. Measured with immunoSEQ multiplex PCR; TCRdb has only the in-frame clones, and not every one. The table includes roughly 2,500,000 clones, 93% detected once. The sequencing sample was made of naive CD4+ T cells from PBMCs. The subset denotes: CD45RA+ positively selected. All receptors derive from a man aged 18 to 35 in good health. Some clones in this sample may be carry-over from other donors' samples.

The chain recombines TRBV18 with TRBJ2-7, with 10 bases matching TRBD2. The CDR3 extends over 16 amino acids. Trimming at V came to 3 bases and at J to 5 bases, leaving 10 bases not matched to a gene. The germline gives CDR1 KGHSH, CDR2 LQKENI. CDR3 sequence (DNA): TGTGCCAGCTCACCCCCTAGCGGGAGATCGCTAAACGAGCAGTACTTC. Residues: CASSPPSGRSLNEQYF.

The chain carries TRBV14 and TRBJ1-1; TRBD1 is a possible D gene (5 bases). The CDR3 totals 14 residues. Germline CDR1 SGHDN, CDR2 FVKESK. The V end lost 5 bases, the J end lost 1 base, and 11 bases lay between the germline ends. CDR3 in DNA: TGTGCCAGCAGCTTCCGGGACCCGAACACTGAAGCTTTCTTT. Its translation: CASSFRDPNTEAFF.

J is TRBJ2-7 and V is TRBV7-8, with 11 bases fitting TRBD2. V lost 5 bases and J lost 6; bases outside the gene matches: 12. The CDR3 contains 16 residues. In germline, CDR1 is SGHVS, CDR2 FQNEAQ. The CDR3 is CASSPAPPGLAVEQYF. DNA for the CDR3: TGTGCCAGCAGCCCAGCCCCACCGGGACTAGCGGTCGAGCAGTACTTC.

This sequence joins TRBV15 and TRBJ2-1, with D possibly matching TRBD1 (6 bases). V was shortened by 4 bases and J by 12 bases, with 16 bases between the two germline ends. The germline V gene encodes CDR1 LNHNV and CDR2 YYDKDF (reference sequence). The CDR3 extends over 13 amino acids. The CDR3 reads CATSIQGRGGQFF. CDR3 DNA: TGTGCCACCAGCATCCAGGGACGAGGGGGGCAGTTCTTC.

V usage is TRBV5-1 and J usage is TRBJ2-2; 7 bases are shared with TRBD2. The CDR3 contains 15 residues. Trimming cost V 2 bases and J 4 bases; bases outside gene matches: 5. CDR1 is SGHRS, CDR2 YFSETQ, per germline. The CDR3 coding sequence is TGCGCCAGCAGCTTAGCGGGGCCCAGCACCGGGGAGCTGTTTTTT. It translates to CASSLAGPSTGELFF. Looking up the rest from reference TRBV5-1 and TRBJ2-2 gives the full variable domain: KAGVTQTPRYLIKTRGQQVTLSCSPISGHRSVSWYQQTPGQGLQFLFEYFSETQRNKGNFPGRFSGRQFSNSRSEMNVSTLELGDSALYLCASSLAGPSTGELFFGEGSRLTVL.

The gene calls are TRBV6-6 and TRBJ1-2, with 7 nucleotides matching TRBD1. J lost 6 bases, V lost 7 bases, and 14 bases had no gene match. The CDR3 covers 15 residues. Germline V gives CDR1 MNHNY, CDR2 SVGAGI (reference sequence). The CDR3 protein is CASISKDREYNGYTF. CDR3 in DNA: TGTGCCAGCATCAGTAAAGACAGGGAGTATAATGGCTACACCTTC.

This clone occurred once. The CDR3 spells CAWTGQDEQYF. CDR3 nucleotides: TGTGCCTGGACGGGACAGGACGAGCAGTACTTC. The V call is TRBV30, the J call TRBJ2-7; TRBD1 aligns across 8 bases. CDR3 length: 11 residues. After removal of 4 bases from V and 5 bases from J, the junction contained 1 base not matched to a gene. Germline-derived CDR1 and CDR2 are GTSNPN and SVGIG (reference sequence).

This chain links TRBV27 with TRBJ2-3; 16 bases are shared with TRBD2. CDR1 and CDR2 from the germline V gene are MNHEY and SMNVEV (reference sequence). The CDR3 runs 19 residues. The ends lost 6 bases at V and 0 bases at J; junction bases unmatched: 9. The CDR3 nucleotides read TGTGCCAGCAGCAGGGGACTAGCGGGAGGGTCCTTTAGCACAGATACGCAGTATTTT. Residues: CASSRGLAGGSFSTDTQYF.

The chain joins TRBV10-3 to TRBJ2-7; 10 bases line up with TRBD1. In germline, CDR1 is ENHRY, CDR2 SYGVKD. With V trimmed by 6 bases and J by 2 bases, 7 bases remained unmatched. This CDR3 has 15 amino acids. CDR3 in DNA: TGTGCCATCAGCCTGACAGGGGGCGCCGCCTACGAGCAGTACTTC. Amino acids: CAISLTGGAAYEQYF.

The chain carries TRBV11-3 and TRBJ2-7; unclear D gene. The CDR3 extends over 14 amino acids. Germline V gene lookup returns CDR1 SGHNT and CDR2 YENEEA. Deletions cut 5 bases from V and 0 bases from J, with 11 bases between. The CDR3 loop is CASSADGYSYEQYF. CDR3 sequence (DNA): TGTGCCAGCAGCGCGGACGGATACTCCTACGAGCAGTACTTC.

The genes are TRBV5-8 and TRBJ2-6, with D hard to call. The germline V gene has CDR1 SGHTS and CDR2 YDEGEE. The CDR3 consists of 15 residues. V lost 0 bases and J 4 bases, leaving 8 bases between the germline ends. The CDR3 sequence is CASSLGDSGANVLTF. The CDR3 nucleotides are TGTGCCAGCAGCTTGGGTGATTCCGGGGCCAACGTCCTGACTTTC.

The chain has TRBV30 and TRBJ1-5, with TRBD1 as a possible D gene (5 bases). With 2 bases removed from V and 1 base from J, the gap between germline ends came to 9 bases. This CDR3 spans 14 amino acids. Germline assignment: CDR1 GTSNPN and CDR2 SVGIG (reference sequence). The CDR3 region has the DNA TGTGCCTGGAGTATGGGACGAAGCAATCAGCCCCAGCATTTT. It yields the protein CAWSMGRSNQPQHF.

J is TRBJ1-3 and V is TRBV6-6; D gene ambiguous. This CDR3 is 14 amino acids long. Germline loops: CDR1 MNHNY, CDR2 SVGAGI (reference sequence). Trimming took 8 bases from V and 0 from J, leaving 11 bases between them. CDR3 loop: CASASVNSGNTIYF. The CDR3 DNA reads as TGTGCCAGCGCCTCAGTTAACTCTGGAAACACCATATATTTT.

The rearrangement joins TRBV6-1 to TRBJ1-2; D remains ambiguous. There are 13 residues in the CDR3. V lost 10 bases and J lost 2, with 14 bases in between. Germline lookup yields CDR1 MNHNS and CDR2 SASEGT. The CDR3 nucleotides read TGTGCCACCTCGTTGGACGGGAACTATGGCTACACCTTC. Translating gives CATSLDGNYGYTF.

On this clone itself: This sample also contains other DNA sequences that code for the same CDR3. V is TRBV5-1 and J is TRBJ1-2; D is unresolved. Looked up from germline, CDR1 is SGHRS and CDR2 is YFSETQ. This CDR3 has 14 residues. V gave up 0 bases and J gave up 2 bases, with 8 bases separating them. The CDR3 loop reads CASSLGGPNYGYTF. CDR3 nucleotides: TGCGCCAGCAGCTTGGGCGGACCGAACTATGGCTACACCTTC.